The clone carrying this TCR beta chain has just one count. This sample was taken from a study of blood T cell repertoires in COVID-19. Turning to the study itself: Samples came from the United States, Italy and Spain, spanning acute and convalescent COVID-19. From T cells, B-cell-depleted T cells, or PBMCs came the material, which was cDNA or gDNA.

This CDR3 comprises 16 residues. Looked up from germline, CDR1 is MNHEY and CDR2 is SMNVEV (reference sequence). Trimming shortened V by 5 bases and J by 6 bases, and 20 bases separated the two germline ends. Original processing methods: Nucleated cell number was recorded as an estimate derived from reference gene primer amplification. Generated by immunoSEQ multiplex PCR, the TCRdb table keeps only in-frame clones and is missing some. That table furnishes V, J and clone size, whereas the DNA furnished D and trimming. The table lists about 200,000 clones, around nine tenths of them singletons. Specimen: peripheral blood. The chain joins TRBV27 to TRBJ2-1; a weak D match, TRBD2 (6 bases). The source is a man aged 55 to 70 who had recovered from COVID-19. In DNA form, the CDR3 reads TGTGCCAGCAGTCCGCCGGGGACTGGGGAAGTCAATGAGCAGTTCTTC. This translates into CASSPPGTGEVNEQFF.